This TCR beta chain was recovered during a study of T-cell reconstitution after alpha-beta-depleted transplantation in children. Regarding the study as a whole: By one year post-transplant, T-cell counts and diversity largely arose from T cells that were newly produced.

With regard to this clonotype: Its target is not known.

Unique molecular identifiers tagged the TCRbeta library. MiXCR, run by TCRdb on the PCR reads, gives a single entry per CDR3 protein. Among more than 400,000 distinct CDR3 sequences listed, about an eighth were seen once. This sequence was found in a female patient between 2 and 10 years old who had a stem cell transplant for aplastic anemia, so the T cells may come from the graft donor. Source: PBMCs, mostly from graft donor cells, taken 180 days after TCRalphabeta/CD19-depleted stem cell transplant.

The CDR3 DNA reads as TGTGCCAGCACCTTGGTGGCGGTGCCCCCAGATACGCAGTATTTT. Translation: CASTLVAVPPDTQYF. The J gene is TRBJ2-3, the V gene TRBV7-3; D uncertain. Germline loops: CDR1 SGHTA, CDR2 FQGTGA. The ends were cut back, 7 bases at V and 4 bases at J, with 18 bases in the middle. The length of the CDR3 is 15 residues.